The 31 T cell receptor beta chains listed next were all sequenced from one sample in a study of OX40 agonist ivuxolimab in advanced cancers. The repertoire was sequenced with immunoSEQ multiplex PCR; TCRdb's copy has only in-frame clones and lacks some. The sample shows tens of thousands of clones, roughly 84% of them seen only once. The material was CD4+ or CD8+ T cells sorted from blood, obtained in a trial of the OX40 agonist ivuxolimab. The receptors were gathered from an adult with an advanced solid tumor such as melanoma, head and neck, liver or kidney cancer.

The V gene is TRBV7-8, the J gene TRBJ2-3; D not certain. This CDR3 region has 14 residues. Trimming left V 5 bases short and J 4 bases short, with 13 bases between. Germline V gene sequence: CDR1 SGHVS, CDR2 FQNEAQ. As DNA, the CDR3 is TGTGCCAGCAGCCTCACAAGCTCGGCAGATACGCAGTATTTT. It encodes CASSLTSSADTQYF.

The CDR3 protein is CASSLWRGEQYF. CDR3 DNA sequence: TGTGCCAGCAGCTTATGGAGAGGGGAGCAGTACTTC. This chain connects TRBV7-2 to TRBJ2-7, with D tentatively TRBD2 (5 bases). CDR1 is SGHTA and CDR2 is FQGNSA in the germline V gene. Between the trimmed V and J ends, which lost 2 bases and 7 bases, there was a span of 9 bases. This CDR3 is 12 amino acids long.

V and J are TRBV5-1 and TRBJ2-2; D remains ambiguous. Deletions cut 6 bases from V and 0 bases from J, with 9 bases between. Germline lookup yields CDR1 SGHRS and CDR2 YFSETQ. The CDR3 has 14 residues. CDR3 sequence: CASKVIANTGELFF. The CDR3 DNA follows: TGCGCCAGCAAAGTGATAGCGAACACCGGGGAGCTGTTTTTT.

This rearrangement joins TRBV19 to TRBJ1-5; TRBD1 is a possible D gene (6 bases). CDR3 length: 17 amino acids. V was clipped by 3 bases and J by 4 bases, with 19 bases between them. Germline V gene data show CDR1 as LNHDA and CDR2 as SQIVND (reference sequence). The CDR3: CASSIRTAVVGNQPQHF. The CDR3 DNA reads TGTGCCAGTAGTATCCGGACAGCGGTGGTGGGAAATCAGCCCCAGCATTTT.

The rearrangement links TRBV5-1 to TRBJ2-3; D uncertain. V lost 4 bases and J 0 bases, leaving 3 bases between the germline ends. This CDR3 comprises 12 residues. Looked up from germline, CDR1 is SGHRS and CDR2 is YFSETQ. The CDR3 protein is CASSVSTDTQYF. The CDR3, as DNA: TGCGCCAGCAGCGTGAGCACAGATACGCAGTATTTT.

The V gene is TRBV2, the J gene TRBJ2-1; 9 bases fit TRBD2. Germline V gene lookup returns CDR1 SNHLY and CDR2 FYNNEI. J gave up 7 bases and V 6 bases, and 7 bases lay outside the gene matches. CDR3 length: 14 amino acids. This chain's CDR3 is CASSSSGTRNEQFF. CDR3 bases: TGTGCCAGCAGCTCTAGCGGGACGAGGAATGAGCAGTTCTTC.

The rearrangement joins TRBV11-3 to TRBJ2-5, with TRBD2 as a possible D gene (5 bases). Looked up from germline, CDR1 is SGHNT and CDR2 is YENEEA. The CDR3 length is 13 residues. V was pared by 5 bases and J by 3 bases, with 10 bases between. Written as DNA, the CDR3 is TGTGCCAGCAGCCGGAACGGGAAAGAGACCCAGTACTTC. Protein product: CASSRNGKETQYF. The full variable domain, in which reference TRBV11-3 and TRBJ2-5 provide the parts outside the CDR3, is EAGVVQSPRYKIIEKKQPVAFWCNPISGHNTLYWYLQNLGQGPELLIRYENEEAVDDSQLPKDRFSAERLKGVDSTLKIQPAELGDSAVYLCASSRNGKETQYFGPGTRLLVL.

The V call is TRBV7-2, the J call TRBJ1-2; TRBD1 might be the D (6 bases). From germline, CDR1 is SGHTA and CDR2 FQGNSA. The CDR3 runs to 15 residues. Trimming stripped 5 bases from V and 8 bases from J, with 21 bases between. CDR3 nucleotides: TGTGCCAGCAGCGAGACCGGGACATCCTTAGCGGGCTACACCTTC. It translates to CASSETGTSLAGYTF.

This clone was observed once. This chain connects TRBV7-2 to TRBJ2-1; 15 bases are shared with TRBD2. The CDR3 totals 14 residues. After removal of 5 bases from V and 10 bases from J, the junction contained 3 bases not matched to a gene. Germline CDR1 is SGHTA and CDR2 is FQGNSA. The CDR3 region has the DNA TGTGCCAGCAGCCGGGGACTAGCGGGAGGCGAGCAGTTCTTC. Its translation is CASSRGLAGGEQFF.

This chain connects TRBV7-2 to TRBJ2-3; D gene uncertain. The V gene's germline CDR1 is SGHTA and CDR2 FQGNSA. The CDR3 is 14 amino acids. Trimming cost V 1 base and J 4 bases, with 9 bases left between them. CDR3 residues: CASSLGRGADTQYF. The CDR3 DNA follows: TGTGCCAGCAGCTTAGGGCGCGGAGCAGATACGCAGTATTTT.

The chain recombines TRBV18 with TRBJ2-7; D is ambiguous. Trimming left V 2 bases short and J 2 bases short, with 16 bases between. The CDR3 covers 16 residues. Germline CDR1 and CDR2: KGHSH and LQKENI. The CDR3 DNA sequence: TGTGCCAGCTCACCATACCCCCCGCCCACTCCCTACGAGCAGTACTTC. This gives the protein CASSPYPPPTPYEQYF.

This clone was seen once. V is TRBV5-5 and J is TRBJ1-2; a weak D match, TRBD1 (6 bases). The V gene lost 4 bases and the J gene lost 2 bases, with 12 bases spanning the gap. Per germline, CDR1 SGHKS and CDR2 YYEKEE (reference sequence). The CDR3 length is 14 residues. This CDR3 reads CASSTGTPNYGYTF. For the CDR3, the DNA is TGTGCCAGCAGCACCGGGACACCCAACTATGGCTACACCTTC.

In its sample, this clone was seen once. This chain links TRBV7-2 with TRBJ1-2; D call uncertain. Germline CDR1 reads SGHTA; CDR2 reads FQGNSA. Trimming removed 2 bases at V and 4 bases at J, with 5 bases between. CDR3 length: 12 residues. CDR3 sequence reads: CASSLKSYGYTF. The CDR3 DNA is TGTGCCAGCAGCTTAAAAAGCTATGGCTACACCTTC.

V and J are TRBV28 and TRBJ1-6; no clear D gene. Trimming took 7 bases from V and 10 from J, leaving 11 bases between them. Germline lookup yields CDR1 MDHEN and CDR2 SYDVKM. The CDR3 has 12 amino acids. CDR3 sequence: CASTTPDSPLHF. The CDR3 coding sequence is TGTGCCAGCACTACCCCAGACTCACCCCTCCACTTT.

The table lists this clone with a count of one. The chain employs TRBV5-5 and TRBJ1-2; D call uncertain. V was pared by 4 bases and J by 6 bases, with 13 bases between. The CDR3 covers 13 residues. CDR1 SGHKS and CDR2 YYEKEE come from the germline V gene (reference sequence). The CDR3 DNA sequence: TGTGCCAGCAGCCATCGAGGGAGGGATGGCTACACCTTC. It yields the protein CASSHRGRDGYTF.

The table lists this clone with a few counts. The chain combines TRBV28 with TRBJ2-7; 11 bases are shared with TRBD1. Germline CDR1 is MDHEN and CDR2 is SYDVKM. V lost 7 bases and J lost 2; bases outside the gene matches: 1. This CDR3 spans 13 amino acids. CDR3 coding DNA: TGTGCCAGCACGGACAGGGGGCCCTACGAGCAGTACTTC. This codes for CASTDRGPYEQYF.

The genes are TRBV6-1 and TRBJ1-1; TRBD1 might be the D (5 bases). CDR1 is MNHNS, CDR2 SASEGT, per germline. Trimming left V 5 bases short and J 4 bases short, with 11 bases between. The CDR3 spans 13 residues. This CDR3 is CASSRQQSTEAFF. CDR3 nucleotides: TGTGCCAGCAGTCGACAGCAGAGCACTGAAGCTTTCTTT.

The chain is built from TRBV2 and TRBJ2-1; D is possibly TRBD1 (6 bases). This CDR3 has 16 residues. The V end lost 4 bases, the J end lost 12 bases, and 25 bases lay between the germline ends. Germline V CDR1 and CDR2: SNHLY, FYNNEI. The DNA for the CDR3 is TGTGCCAGCAGTGCGATGGGGGCAGGCCGTTATACCCCGCAGTTCTTC. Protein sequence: CASSAMGAGRYTPQFF.

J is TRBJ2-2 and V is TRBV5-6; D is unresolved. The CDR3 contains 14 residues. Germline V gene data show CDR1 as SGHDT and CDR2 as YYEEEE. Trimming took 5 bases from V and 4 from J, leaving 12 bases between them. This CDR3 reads CASSFITATGELFF. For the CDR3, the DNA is TGTGCCAGCAGTTTTATTACTGCCACCGGGGAGCTGTTTTTT.

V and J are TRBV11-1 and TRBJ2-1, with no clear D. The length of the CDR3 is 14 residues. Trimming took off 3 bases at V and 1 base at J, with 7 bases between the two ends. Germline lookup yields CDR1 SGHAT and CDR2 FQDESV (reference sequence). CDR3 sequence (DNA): TGTGCCAGCAGCTTGGGTAGGTCCTACAATGAGCAGTTCTTC. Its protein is CASSLGRSYNEQFF.

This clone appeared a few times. CDR3: CASSPRSDRASYNEQFF. For the CDR3, the DNA is TGTGCCAGCAGCCCCCGATCGGACAGGGCATCCTACAATGAGCAGTTCTTC. The chain combines TRBV7-2 with TRBJ2-1; TRBD1 matches at 8 bases. The ends lost 5 bases at V and 1 base at J; junction bases unmatched: 10. Germline CDR1 SGHTA, CDR2 FQGNSA. CDR3 length equals 17 residues.

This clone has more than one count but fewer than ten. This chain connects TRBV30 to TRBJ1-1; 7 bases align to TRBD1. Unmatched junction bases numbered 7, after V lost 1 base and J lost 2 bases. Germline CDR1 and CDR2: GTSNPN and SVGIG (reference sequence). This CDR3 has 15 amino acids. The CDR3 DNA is TGTGCCTGGAGTGACCAAGGGACAGCTAACACTGAAGCTTTCTTT. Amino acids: CAWSDQGTANTEAFF.

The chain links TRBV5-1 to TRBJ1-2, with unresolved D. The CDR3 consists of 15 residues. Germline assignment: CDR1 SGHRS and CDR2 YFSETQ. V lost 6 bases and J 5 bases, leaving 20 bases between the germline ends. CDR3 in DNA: TGCGCCAGCAATCCCGGTTTGGGCACCGATTATGGCTACACCTTC. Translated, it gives CASNPGLGTDYGYTF.

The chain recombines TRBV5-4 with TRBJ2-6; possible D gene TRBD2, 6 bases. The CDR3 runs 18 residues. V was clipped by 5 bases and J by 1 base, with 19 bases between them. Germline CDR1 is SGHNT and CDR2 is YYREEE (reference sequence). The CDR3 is CASRSGPGLFSGANVLTF. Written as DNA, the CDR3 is TGTGCCAGCAGGTCCGGTCCAGGACTATTTTCTGGGGCCAACGTCCTGACTTTC.

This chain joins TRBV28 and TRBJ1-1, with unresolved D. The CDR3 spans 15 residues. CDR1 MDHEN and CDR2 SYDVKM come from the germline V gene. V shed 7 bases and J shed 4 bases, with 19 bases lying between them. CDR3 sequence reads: CASTLTGEWGTEAFF. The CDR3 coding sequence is TGTGCCAGCACCCTAACTGGGGAATGGGGCACTGAAGCTTTCTTT.

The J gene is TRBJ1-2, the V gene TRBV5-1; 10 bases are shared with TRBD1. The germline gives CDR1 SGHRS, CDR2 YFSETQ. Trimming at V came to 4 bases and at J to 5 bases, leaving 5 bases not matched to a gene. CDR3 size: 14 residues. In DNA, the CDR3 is TGCGCCAGCAGCGTAGGGGACAGGGGTTATGGCTACACCTTC. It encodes CASSVGDRGYGYTF.

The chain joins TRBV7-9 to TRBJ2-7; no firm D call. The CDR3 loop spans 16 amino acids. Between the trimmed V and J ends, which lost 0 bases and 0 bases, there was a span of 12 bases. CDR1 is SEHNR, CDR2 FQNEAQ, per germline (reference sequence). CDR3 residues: CASSLALGSRSYEQYF. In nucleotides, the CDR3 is TGTGCCAGCAGCTTAGCCTTGGGCAGTCGCTCCTACGAGCAGTACTTC.

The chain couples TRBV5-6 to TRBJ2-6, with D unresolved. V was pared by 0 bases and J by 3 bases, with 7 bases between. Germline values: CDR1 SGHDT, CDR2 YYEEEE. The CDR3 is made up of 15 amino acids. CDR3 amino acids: CASSLGWVGANVLTF. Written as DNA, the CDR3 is TGTGCCAGCAGCTTGGGGTGGGTTGGGGCCAACGTCCTGACTTTC.

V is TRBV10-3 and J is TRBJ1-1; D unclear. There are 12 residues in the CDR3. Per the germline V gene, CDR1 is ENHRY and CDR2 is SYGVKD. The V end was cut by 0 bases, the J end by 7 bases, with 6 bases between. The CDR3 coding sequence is TGTGCCATCAGTGAGTCGACCGGTGAAGCTTTCTTT. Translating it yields CAISESTGEAFF.

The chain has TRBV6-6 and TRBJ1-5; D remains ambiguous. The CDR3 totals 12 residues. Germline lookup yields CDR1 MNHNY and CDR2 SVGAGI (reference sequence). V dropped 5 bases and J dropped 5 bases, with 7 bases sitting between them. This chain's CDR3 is CASSQNDQPQHF. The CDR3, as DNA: TGTGCCAGCAGTCAGAACGATCAGCCCCAGCATTTT.

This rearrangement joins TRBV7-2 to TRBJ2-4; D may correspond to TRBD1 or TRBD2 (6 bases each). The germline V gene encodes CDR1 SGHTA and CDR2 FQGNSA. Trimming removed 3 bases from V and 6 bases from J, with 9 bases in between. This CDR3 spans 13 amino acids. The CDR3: CASSLRGANIQYF. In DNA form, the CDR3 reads TGTGCCAGCAGCTTGAGGGGGGCAAACATTCAGTACTTC. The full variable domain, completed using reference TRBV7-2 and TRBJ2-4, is GAGVSQSPSNKVTEKGKDVELRCDPISGHTALYWYRQSLGQGLEFLIYFQGNSAPDKSGLPSDRFSAERTGGSVSTLTIQRTQQEDSAVYLCASSLRGANIQYFGAGTRLSVL.